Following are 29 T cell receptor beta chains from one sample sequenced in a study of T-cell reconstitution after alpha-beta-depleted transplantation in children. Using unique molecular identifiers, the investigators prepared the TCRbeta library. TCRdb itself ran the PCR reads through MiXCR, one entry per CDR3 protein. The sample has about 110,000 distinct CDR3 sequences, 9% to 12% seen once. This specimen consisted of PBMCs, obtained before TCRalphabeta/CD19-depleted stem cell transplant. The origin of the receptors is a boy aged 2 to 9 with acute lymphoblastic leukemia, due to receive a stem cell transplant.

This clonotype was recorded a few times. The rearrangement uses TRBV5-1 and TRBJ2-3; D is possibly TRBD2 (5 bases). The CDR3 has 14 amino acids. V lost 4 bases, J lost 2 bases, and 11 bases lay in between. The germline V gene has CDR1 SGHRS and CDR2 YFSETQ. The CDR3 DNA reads TGCGCCAGCAGCGAAGCGGCTAACACAGATACGCAGTATTTT. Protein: CASSEAANTDTQYF.

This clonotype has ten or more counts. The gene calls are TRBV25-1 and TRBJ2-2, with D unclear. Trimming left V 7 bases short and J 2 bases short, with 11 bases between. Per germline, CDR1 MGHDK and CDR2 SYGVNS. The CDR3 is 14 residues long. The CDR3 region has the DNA TGTGCCAGCACGGGCGGCGCCAACACCGGGGAGCTGTTTTTT. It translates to CASTGGANTGELFF.

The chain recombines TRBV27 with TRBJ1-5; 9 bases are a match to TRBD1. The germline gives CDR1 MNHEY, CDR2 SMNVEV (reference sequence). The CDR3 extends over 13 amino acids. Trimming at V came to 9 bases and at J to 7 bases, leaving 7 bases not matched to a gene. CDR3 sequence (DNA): TGTGCCAGTAGGGACAGGGAAGCACAGCCCCAGCATTTT. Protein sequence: CASRDREAQPQHF.

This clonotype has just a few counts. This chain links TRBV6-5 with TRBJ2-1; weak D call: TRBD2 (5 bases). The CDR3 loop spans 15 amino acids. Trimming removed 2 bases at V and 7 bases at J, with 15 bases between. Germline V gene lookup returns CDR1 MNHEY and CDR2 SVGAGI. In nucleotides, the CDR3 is TGTGCCAGCAGTTACGTGCCCCGCCCGGGAAATGAGCAGTTCTTC. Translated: CASSYVPRPGNEQFF.

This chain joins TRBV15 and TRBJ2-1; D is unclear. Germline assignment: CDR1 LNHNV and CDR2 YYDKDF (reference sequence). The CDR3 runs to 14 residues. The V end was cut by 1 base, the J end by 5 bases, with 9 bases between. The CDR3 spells CATSRGRVDNEQFF. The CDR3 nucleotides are TGTGCCACCAGCAGAGGTAGGGTTGACAATGAGCAGTTCTTC.

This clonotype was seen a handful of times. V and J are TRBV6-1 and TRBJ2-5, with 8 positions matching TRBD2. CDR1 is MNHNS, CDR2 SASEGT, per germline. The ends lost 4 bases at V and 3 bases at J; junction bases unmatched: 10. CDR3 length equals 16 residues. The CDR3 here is CASSVIPGLGEETQYF. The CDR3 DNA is TGTGCCAGCAGTGTTATCCCGGGACTAGGAGAAGAGACCCAGTACTTC.

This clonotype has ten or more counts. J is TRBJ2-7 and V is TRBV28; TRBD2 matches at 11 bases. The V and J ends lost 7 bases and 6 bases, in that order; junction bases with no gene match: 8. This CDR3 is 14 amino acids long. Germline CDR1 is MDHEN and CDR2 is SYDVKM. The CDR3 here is CASTRASGRLEQYF. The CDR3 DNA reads TGTGCCAGCACCCGGGCTAGCGGGAGGCTCGAGCAGTACTTC. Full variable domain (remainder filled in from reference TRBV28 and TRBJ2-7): DVKVTQSSRYLVKRTGEKVFLECVQDMDHENMFWYRQDPGLGLRLIYFSYDVKMKEKGDIPEGYSVSREKKERFSLILESASTNQTSMYLCASTRASGRLEQYFGPGTRLTVT.

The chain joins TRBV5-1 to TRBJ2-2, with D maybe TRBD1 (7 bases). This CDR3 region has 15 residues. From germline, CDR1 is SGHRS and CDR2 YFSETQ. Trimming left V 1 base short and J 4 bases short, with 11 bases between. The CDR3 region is CASSLTRGVTGELFF. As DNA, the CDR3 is TGCGCCAGCAGCTTGACCAGGGGGGTCACCGGGGAGCTGTTTTTT. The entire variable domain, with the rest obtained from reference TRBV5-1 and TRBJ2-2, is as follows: KAGVTQTPRYLIKTRGQQVTLSCSPISGHRSVSWYQQTPGQGLQFLFEYFSETQRNKGNFPGRFSGRQFSNSRSEMNVSTLELGDSALYLCASSLTRGVTGELFFGEGSRLTVL.

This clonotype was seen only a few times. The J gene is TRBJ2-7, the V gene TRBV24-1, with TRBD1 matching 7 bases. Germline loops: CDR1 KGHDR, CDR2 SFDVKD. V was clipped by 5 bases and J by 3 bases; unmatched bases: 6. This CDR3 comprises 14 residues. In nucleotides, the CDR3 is TGTGCCACCAGTGGAGGGGGCAACATCTACGAGCAGTACTTC. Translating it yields CATSGGGNIYEQYF.

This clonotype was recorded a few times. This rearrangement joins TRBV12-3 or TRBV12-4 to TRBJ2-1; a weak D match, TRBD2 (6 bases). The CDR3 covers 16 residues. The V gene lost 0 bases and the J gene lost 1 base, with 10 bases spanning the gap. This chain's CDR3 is CASSLALSGSYNEQFF. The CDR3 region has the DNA TGTGCCAGCAGTTTAGCGCTCAGCGGGTCCTACAATGAGCAGTTCTTC.

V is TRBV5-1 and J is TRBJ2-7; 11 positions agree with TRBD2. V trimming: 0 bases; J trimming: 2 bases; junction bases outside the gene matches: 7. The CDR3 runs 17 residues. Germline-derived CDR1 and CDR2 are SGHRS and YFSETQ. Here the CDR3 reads CASSLGGTSGSTYEQYF. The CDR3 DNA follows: TGCGCCAGCAGCTTGGGCGGGACTAGCGGCAGTACCTACGAGCAGTACTTC.

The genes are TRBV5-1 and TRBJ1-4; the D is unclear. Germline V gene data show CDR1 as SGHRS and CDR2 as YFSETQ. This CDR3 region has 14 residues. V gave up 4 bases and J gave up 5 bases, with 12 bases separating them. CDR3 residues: CASSEERANEKLFF. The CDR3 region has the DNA TGCGCCAGCAGCGAGGAAAGGGCAAATGAAAAACTGTTTTTT.

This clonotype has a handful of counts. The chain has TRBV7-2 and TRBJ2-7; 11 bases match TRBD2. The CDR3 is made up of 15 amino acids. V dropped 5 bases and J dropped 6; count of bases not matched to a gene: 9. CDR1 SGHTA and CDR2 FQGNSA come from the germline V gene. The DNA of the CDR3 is TGTGCCAGCAGCAATGGATGGGGGACTAGCGGCGAGCAGTACTTC. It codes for CASSNGWGTSGEQYF. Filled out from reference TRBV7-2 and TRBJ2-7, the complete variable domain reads GAGVSQSPSNKVTEKGKDVELRCDPISGHTALYWYRQSLGQGLEFLIYFQGNSAPDKSGLPSDRFSAERTGGSVSTLTIQRTQQEDSAVYLCASSNGWGTSGEQYFGPGTRLTVT.

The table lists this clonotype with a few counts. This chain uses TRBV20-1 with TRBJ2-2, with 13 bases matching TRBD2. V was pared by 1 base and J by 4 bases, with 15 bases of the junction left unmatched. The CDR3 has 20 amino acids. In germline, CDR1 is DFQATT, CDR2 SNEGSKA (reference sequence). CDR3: CSARALDLTSGRRATGELFF. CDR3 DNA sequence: TGCAGTGCTAGAGCCTTGGACCTGACTAGCGGGAGGAGGGCCACCGGGGAGCTGTTTTTT.

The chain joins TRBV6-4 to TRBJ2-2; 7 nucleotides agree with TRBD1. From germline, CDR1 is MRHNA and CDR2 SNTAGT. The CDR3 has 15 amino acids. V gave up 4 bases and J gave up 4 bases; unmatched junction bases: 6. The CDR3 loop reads CASSADPGGTGELFF. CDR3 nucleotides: TGTGCCAGCAGTGCGGACCCAGGGGGCACCGGGGAGCTGTTTTTT.

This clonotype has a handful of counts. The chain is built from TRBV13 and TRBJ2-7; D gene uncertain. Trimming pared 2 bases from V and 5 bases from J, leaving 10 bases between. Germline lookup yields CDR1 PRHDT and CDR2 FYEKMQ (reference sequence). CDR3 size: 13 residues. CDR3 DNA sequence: TGTGCCAGCAGCTTAAGCCGCCGGGACGAGCAGTACTTC. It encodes CASSLSRRDEQYF.

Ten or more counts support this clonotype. In DNA, the CDR3 is TGCGCCAGCAGCCGACAAGGGTCAGATACGCAGTATTTT. It is translated as CASSRQGSDTQYF. The chain couples TRBV5-1 to TRBJ2-3; D is ambiguous. CDR3 size: 13 residues. Germline V CDR1 and CDR2: SGHRS, YFSETQ. Deletions cut 4 bases from V and 4 bases from J, with 10 bases between.

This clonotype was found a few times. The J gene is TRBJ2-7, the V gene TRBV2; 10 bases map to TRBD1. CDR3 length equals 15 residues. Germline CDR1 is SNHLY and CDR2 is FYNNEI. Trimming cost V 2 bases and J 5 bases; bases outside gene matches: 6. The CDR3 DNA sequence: TGTGCCAGCAGTGAATATCGACAGGGGGCCAACGAGCAGTACTTC. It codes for CASSEYRQGANEQYF. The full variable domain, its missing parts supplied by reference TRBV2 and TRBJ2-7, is EPEVTQTPSHQVTQMGQEVILRCVPISNHLYFYWYRQILGQKVEFLVSFYNNEISEKSEIFDDQFSVERPDGSNFTLKIRSTKLEDSAMYFCASSEYRQGANEQYFGPGTRLTVT.

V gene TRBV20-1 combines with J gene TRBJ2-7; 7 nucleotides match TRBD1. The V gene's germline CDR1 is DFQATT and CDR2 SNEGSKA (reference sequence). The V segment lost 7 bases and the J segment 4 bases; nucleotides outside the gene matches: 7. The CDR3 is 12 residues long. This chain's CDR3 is CSGDSGAYEQYF. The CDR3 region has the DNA TGCAGTGGGGACAGTGGAGCATACGAGCAGTACTTC.

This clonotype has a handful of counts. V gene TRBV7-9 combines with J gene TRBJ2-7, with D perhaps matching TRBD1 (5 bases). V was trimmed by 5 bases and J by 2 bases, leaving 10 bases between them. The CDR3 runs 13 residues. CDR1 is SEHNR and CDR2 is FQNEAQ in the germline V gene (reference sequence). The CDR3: CASSPGLPYEQYF. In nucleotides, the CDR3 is TGTGCCAGCAGCCCAGGGCTTCCCTACGAGCAGTACTTC.

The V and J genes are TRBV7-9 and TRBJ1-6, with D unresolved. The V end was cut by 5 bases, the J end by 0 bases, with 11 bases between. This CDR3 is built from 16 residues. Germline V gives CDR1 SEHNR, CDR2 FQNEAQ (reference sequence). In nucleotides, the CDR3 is TGTGCCAGCAGCCTCAACAGCAGCTCCTATAATTCACCCCTCCACTTT. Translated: CASSLNSSSYNSPLHF.

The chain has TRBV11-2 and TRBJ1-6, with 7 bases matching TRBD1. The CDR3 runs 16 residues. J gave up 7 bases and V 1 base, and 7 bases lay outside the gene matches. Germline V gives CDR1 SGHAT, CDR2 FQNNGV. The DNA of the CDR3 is TGTGCCAGCAGCTTAGGAGGGACAGTTCAAAATTCACCCCTCCACTTT. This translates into CASSLGGTVQNSPLHF.

In DNA, the CDR3 is TGTGCCACCAGCAGCATCACAGATACGCAGTATTTT. Protein: CATSSITDTQYF. The chain uses TRBV15 and TRBJ2-3; D uncertain. Trimming stripped 3 bases from V and 2 bases from J, with 3 bases between. Per germline, CDR1 LNHNV and CDR2 YYDKDF (reference sequence). This CDR3 spans 12 amino acids.

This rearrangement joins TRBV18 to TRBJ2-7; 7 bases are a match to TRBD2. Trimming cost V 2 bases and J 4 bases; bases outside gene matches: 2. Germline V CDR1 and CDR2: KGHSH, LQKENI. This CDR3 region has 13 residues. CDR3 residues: CASSPGREYEQYF. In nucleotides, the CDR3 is TGTGCCAGCTCACCAGGGAGGGAGTACGAGCAGTACTTC.

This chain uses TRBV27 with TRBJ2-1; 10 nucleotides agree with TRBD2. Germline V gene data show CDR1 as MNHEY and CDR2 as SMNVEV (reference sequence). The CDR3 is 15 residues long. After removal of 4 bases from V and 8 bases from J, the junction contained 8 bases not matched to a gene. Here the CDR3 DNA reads TGTGCCAGCAGTTCCGCTTCTAGCGGGAGTTATGAGCAGTTCTTC. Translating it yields CASSSASSGSYEQFF.

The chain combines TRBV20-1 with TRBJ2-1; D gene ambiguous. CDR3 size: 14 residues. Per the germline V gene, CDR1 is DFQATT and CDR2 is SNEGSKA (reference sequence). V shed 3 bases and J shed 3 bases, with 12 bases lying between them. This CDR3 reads CSASMWGGYNEQFF. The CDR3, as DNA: TGCAGTGCTAGTATGTGGGGTGGCTACAATGAGCAGTTCTTC.

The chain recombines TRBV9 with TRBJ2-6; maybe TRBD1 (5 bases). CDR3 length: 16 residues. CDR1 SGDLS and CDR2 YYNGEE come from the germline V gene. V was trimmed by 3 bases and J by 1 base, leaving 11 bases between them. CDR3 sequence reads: CASSAPGISGANVLTF. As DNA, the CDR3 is TGTGCCAGCAGCGCCCCAGGGATATCTGGGGCCAACGTCCTGACTTTC.

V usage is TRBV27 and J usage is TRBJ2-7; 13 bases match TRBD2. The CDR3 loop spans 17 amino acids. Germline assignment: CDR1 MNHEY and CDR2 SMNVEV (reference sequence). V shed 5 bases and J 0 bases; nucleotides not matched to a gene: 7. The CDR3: CASSNLRLAGGSYEQYF. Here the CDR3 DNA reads TGTGCCAGCAGTAACCTTAGACTAGCGGGAGGCTCCTACGAGCAGTACTTC.

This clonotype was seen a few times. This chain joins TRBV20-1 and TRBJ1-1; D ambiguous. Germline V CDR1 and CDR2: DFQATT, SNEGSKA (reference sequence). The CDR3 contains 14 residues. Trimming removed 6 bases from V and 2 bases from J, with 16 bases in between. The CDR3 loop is CSAPLRGTNTEAFF. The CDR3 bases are TGCAGTGCCCCCCTGAGAGGTACTAACACTGAAGCTTTCTTT.